What follows is one TCR beta chain and its context. Antigen specificity is unknown. This entry belongs to a study of shared clonotypes between healthy human individuals. Points from the study as a whole: About 5% of naive CD4 clonotypes were shared across a few donors.

Data came from immunoSEQ multiplex PCR; TCRdb stores just in-frame clones and leaves some out. The repertoire holds millions of clones, just over 90% seen once, with 0.39% in the top ten. Germline values: CDR1 SGHRS, CDR2 YFSETQ. Trimming took 2 bases from V and 2 from J; bases not matched to a gene: 5. CDR3 length: 17 residues. Both subsets, CD45RA+ naive and CD45RA-negative memory, were split from the CD4+ cells. V is TRBV5-1 and J is TRBJ2-7; 15 nucleotides agree with TRBD2. The sample taken for sequencing was naive CD4+ T cells from PBMCs. Subset denoted: CD45RA+ positively selected. The clonotype was recovered from a young man in good health. Some clones in this sample may be carry-over from other donors' samples. In DNA form, the CDR3 reads TGCGCCAGCAGCTTAGGGACTAGCGGGAGGAACCCCTACGAGCAGTACTTC. Its protein product is CASSLGTSGRNPYEQYF.